This T cell receptor beta chain stems from a study of T cells in Graves' hyperthyroidism and ophthalmopathy. In this sample, this clonotype turned up many times. Amplification yielded TCR beta CDR3 regions, with RNA transcripts as the source. The primer set for the first-round RT-PCR of the TCR CDR3 was HTBI. TCRdb independently ran MiXCR on the multiplex PCR reads; one entry per CDR3 protein. This sample has almost 250,000 distinct CDR3 sequences, with roughly 22% found just once. Germline CDR1 is KGHSH and CDR2 is LQKENI. V lost 3 bases, J lost 5 bases, and 13 bases lay in between. The length of the CDR3 is 14 residues. Ophthalmopathy in the patients scored at least 3 on Clinical Activity Score and at least 4 on NOSPECS grade, lasting under 3 months.

The V call is TRBV18, the J call TRBJ2-5, with no clear D. Input material: blood. The TCR originated in a woman between 40 and 50 years old with Graves' ophthalmopathy. The CDR3 sequence: CASSPSLSLETQYF. In nucleotides, the CDR3 is TGTGCCAGCTCACCGTCTTTATCCCTGGAGACCCAGTACTTC.